This T cell receptor beta chain is drawn from a study of blood T cells in healthy people across ages. Comments on this clonotype: Its antigen is not known.

With a J-beta primer mix and a sample-barcoded 5' primer, a second PCR ran about 6 to 11 cycles. A single record per CDR3 protein comes from TCRdb applying MiXCR to the 5' RACE reads. The data hold hundreds of thousands of distinct CDR3 sequences, with roughly 64% observed a single time. Findings of the study overall: Bulk PBMC profiling left naive and antigen-experienced comparisons inconclusive.

There are 18 residues in the CDR3. The V gene's germline CDR1 is KGHSH and CDR2 LQKENI. V trimming: 0 bases; J trimming: 4 bases; junction bases outside the gene matches: 12. The TCR sequence derives from a young man in good health. The chain joins TRBV18 to TRBJ2-5, with 9 bases fitting TRBD2. The sequenced material came from blood. CDR3 nucleotides: TGTGCCAGCTCACCACCGGATAGCGGGGGCAGATTCCGAGAGACCCAGTACTTC. This encodes CASSPPDSGGRFRETQYF.